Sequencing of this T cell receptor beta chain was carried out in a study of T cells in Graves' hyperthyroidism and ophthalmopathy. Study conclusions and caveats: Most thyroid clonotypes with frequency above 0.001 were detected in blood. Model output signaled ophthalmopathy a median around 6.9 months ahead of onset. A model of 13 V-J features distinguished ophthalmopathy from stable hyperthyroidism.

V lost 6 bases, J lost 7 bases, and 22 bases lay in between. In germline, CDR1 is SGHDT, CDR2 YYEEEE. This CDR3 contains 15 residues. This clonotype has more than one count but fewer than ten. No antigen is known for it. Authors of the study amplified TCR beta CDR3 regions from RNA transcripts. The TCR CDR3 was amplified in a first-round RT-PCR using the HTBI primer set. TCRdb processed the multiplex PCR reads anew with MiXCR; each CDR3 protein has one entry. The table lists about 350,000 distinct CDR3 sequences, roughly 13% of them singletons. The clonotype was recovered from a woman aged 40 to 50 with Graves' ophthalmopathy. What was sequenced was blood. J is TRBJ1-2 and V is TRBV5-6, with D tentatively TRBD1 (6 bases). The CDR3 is CASISPSGGVRGYTF. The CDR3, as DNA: TGTGCCAGCATCTCCCCGTCGGGGGGCGTCCGTGGCTACACCTTC.